The source of this TCR beta chain is a study of blood T cells in healthy people across ages. The CDR3 has 16 amino acids. V was clipped by 0 bases and J by 5 bases; unmatched bases: 6. Together with a sample-barcoded 5' primer, a J-beta primer mix was included in a second PCR lasting about 6 to 11 cycles. TCRdb analysed the 5' RACE reads with MiXCR anew, one entry per CDR3 protein. The table includes roughly 680,000 distinct CDR3 sequences, more than 45% detected once. The sequence was collected from a woman of 80 years or more in good health. Material for sequencing was blood. The J gene is TRBJ2-3, the V gene TRBV12-3 or TRBV12-4; TRBD2 matches at 9 bases. The CDR3: CASSLAGSGGQDTQYF. The CDR3 DNA reads TGTGCCAGCAGTTTAGCTGGTAGCGGGGGACAAGATACGCAGTATTTT.